This is a list of T cell receptor beta chains from one sample in a study of blood T cell repertoires in COVID-19. The table came from immunoSEQ multiplex PCR; TCRdb's copy has only in-frame clones and leaves some out. The table has roughly 33,000 clones, 93% seen once. Material: peripheral blood. These receptors were collected from a human donor in a cohort sampled during active COVID-19. The CDR3 runs from the conserved cysteine through the conserved F or W. Fields, in order: J gene, clone size, D gene, V gene, CDR3 DNA, CDR3 protein. The D gene is left open where the match is weak. Size tells how often a clone was seen (once, few, many) or the class of an expanded clone, and some rows leave it out.

J: TRBJ1-1
size: once
D: -
V: TRBV7-9
DNA: TGTGCCAGCAGCTTAGCTGGGGGGGAAGCTTTCTTT
CDR3: CASSLAGGEAFF

J: TRBJ1-2
size: -
D: TRBD1
V: TRBV7-2
DNA: TGTGCCAGCAGCCAAGGACAGGGTTATGGCTACACCTTC
CDR3: CASSQGQGYGYTF

J: TRBJ2-7
size: -
D: -
V: TRBV5-6
DNA: TGTGCCAGCAGCTTCACGGGAGTAGCCTACGAGCAGTACTTC
CDR3: CASSFTGVAYEQYF

J: TRBJ1-5
size: -
D: TRBD1
V: TRBV6-4
DNA: TGTGCCAGAAAGACAGGGAACGTTCAGCCCCAGCATTTT
CDR3: CARKTGNVQPQHF

J: TRBJ2-1
size: -
D: TRBD1
V: TRBV4-1
DNA: TGCGCCAGCAGCCACCCGGGACAGGGGTACAATGAGCAGTTCTTC
CDR3: CASSHPGQGYNEQFF

J: TRBJ2-5
size: -
D: TRBD2
V: TRBV5-4
DNA: TGTGCCAGCAGCTTGGTTAGCGGGGAAGAGACCCAGTACTTC
CDR3: CASSLVSGEETQYF

J: TRBJ2-7
size: -
D: TRBD2
V: TRBV5-6
DNA: TGTGCCAGCAGCTTGGCTGGGCTAGCGGGGAGCTACGAGCAGTACTTC
CDR3: CASSLAGLAGSYEQYF

J: TRBJ2-7
size: -
D: TRBD1
V: TRBV5-1
DNA: TGCGCCAGCAGCTTGGATGGACAGGGGAACTACGAGCAGTACTTC
CDR3: CASSLDGQGNYEQYF

J: TRBJ1-4
size: -
D: -
V: TRBV9
DNA: TGTGCCAGCAGCGGGTTACAGCAAAAACTGTTTTTT
CDR3: CASSGLQQKLFF

J: TRBJ2-3
size: few
D: TRBD2
V: TRBV24-1
DNA: TGTGCCACCAGTGATTCCCTAGCGGGGGGCGTCAGTCAGTATTTT
CDR3: CATSDSLAGGVSQYF

J: TRBJ1-1
size: -
D: -
V: TRBV28
DNA: TGTGCCAGCAGTTTAATCAGCAGGGAAGCTTTCTTT
CDR3: CASSLISREAFF

J: TRBJ2-3
size: -
D: TRBD2
V: TRBV9
DNA: TGTGCCAGCACACCGGGGGGTAGGACAGATACGCAGTATTTT
CDR3: CASTPGGRTDTQYF

J: TRBJ2-7
size: -
D: -
V: TRBV10-3
DNA: TGTGCCATCAGTGAGTCGGCAGTGAAGACCTACGAGCAGTACTTC
CDR3: CAISESAVKTYEQYF

J: TRBJ2-7
size: -
D: -
V: TRBV27
DNA: TGTGCCAGCAGTTTCACAAGGGGGAACCACGAGCAGTACTTC
CDR3: CASSFTRGNHEQYF

J: TRBJ2-7
size: large
D: TRBD1
V: TRBV7-6
DNA: TGTGCCAGCAGCTTGGATCCCGGGACAGCTTCACTCGAGCAGTACTTC
CDR3: CASSLDPGTASLEQYF

J: TRBJ2-7
size: -
D: -
V: TRBV9
DNA: TGTGCCAGCAGCGTAGGGTCAGGGTTGTACTACGAGCAGTACTTC
CDR3: CASSVGSGLYYEQYF

J: TRBJ1-5
size: -
D: -
V: TRBV30
DNA: TGTGCCTGGAGTGTACAGACCAATCAGCCCCAGCATTTT
CDR3: CAWSVQTNQPQHF

J: TRBJ1-1
size: -
D: -
V: TRBV5-1
DNA: TGCGCCAGCAGCTTGGCCAACACAGCCACTGAAGCTTTCTTT
CDR3: CASSLANTATEAFF

J: TRBJ2-1
size: once
D: TRBD2
V: TRBV27
DNA: TGTGCCAGCAGTCCCTCAAGACTAGCGGCAACCTACAATGAGCAGTTCTTC
CDR3: CASSPSRLAATYNEQFF

J: TRBJ2-5
size: -
D: TRBD2
V: TRBV10-1
DNA: TGCGCCAGCAGTAAGGGACTAGCGTTTTCCCAAGAGACCCAGTACTTC
CDR3: CASSKGLAFSQETQYF

J: TRBJ2-5
size: -
D: TRBD1
V: TRBV6-5
DNA: TGTGCCAGCAGGGACAGGCAAGAGACCCAGTACTTC
CDR3: CASRDRQETQYF

J: TRBJ1-6
size: once
D: -
V: TRBV7-9
DNA: TGTGCCAGCAGCTTAAGTCGGGACATAACCGTACCTAATTCACCCCTCCACTTT
CDR3: CASSLSRDITVPNSPLHF

J: TRBJ2-1
size: -
D: -
V: TRBV2
DNA: TGTGCCAGCAGTGCCCTTACTAGATTCGTCGAGCAGTTCTTC
CDR3: CASSALTRFVEQFF

J: TRBJ2-2
size: -
D: TRBD2
V: TRBV24-1
DNA: TGTGCCACCAGTGATCCAGGGACTAGCGGGGGGGCGAACACCGGGGAGCTGTTTTTT
CDR3: CATSDPGTSGGANTGELFF

J: TRBJ1-4
size: -
D: TRBD1
V: TRBV6-1
DNA: TGTGCCAGCAGTGAAGACAGGGGAAATGAAAAACTGTTTTTT
CDR3: CASSEDRGNEKLFF

J: TRBJ2-7
size: -
D: -
V: TRBV5-1
DNA: TGCGCCAGCAGCTTGGAGGCATGGGACTTAGCGGTGGACGAGCAGTACTTC
CDR3: CASSLEAWDLAVDEQYF

J: TRBJ1-3
size: -
D: -
V: TRBV9
DNA: TGTGCCAGCAGCGTAGATCACTTTCCAGGGTACCCTGGAAACACCATATATTTT
CDR3: CASSVDHFPGYPGNTIYF

J: TRBJ1-2
size: -
D: TRBD1
V: TRBV6-1
DNA: TGTGCCAGCAGTGAAGCAGGGGGCGCCGATGGCTACACCTTC
CDR3: CASSEAGGADGYTF

J: TRBJ1-5
size: -
D: -
V: TRBV4-1
DNA: TGCGCCAGCAGCCAACCGGGAGATATAGGTCAGCCCCAGCATTTT
CDR3: CASSQPGDIGQPQHF

J: TRBJ2-3
size: once
D: TRBD2
V: TRBV5-5
DNA: TGTGCCAGCAGCTTGGTGGCTAGCGGGACGAAAGATACGCAGTATTTT
CDR3: CASSLVASGTKDTQYF

J: TRBJ2-2
size: -
D: TRBD2
V: TRBV7-2
DNA: TGTGCCAGCAGCTTAGCAGCGGGGGGGCCGGCCGGGGAGCTGTTTTTT
CDR3: CASSLAAGGPAGELFF

J: TRBJ1-6
size: once
D: TRBD1
V: TRBV11-1
DNA: TGTGCCAGCAGTTTGGACAGGGGCGACTATAATTCACCCCTCCACTTT
CDR3: CASSLDRGDYNSPLHF

J: TRBJ1-1
size: -
D: -
V: TRBV5-1
DNA: TGCGCCAGCAGCTCATCGAGAGGTCAGACTGAAGCTTTCTTT
CDR3: CASSSSRGQTEAFF

J: TRBJ1-5
size: -
D: -
V: TRBV10-1
DNA: TGCGCCAGCAGTGAGGGCCGGGGGTTCAAAAAGCCCCAGCATTTT
CDR3: CASSEGRGFKKPQHF

J: TRBJ2-7
size: -
D: -
V: TRBV7-2
DNA: TGTGCCAGCTCCGTTGCGGGCTACGAGCAGTACTTC
CDR3: CASSVAGYEQYF

J: TRBJ1-2
size: -
D: -
V: TRBV18
DNA: TGTGCCAGCTCCCACGACTCGGGGGAGGTGGGCTACACCTTC
CDR3: CASSHDSGEVGYTF

J: TRBJ1-5
size: once
D: -
V: TRBV19
DNA: TGTGCCAGTAGTATCGATGACATCGGCAATCAGCCCCAGCATTTT
CDR3: CASSIDDIGNQPQHF

J: TRBJ2-2
size: -
D: TRBD1
V: TRBV11-3
DNA: TGTGCCAGCAGCTTAGCCGGACAGGCGAACACCGGGGAGCTGTTTTTT
CDR3: CASSLAGQANTGELFF

J: TRBJ2-5
size: -
D: -
V: TRBV10-1
DNA: TGCGCCAGCAGTGAGTCCAGGGCTAGGGAGACCCAGTACTTC
CDR3: CASSESRARETQYF

J: TRBJ1-5
size: -
D: -
V: TRBV6-5
DNA: TGTGCCATCGGAGGATTAGGCCAGCCCCAGCATTTT
CDR3: CAIGGLGQPQHF

J: TRBJ1-5
size: -
D: TRBD1
V: TRBV20-1
DNA: TGCAGTGCTAGTTGGACAGGGGGCGATCAGCCCCAGCATTTT
CDR3: CSASWTGGDQPQHF

J: TRBJ2-6
size: -
D: -
V: TRBV5-1
DNA: TGCGCCAGCAGCTTGGCGGACAGGGCCAACGTCCTGACTTTC
CDR3: CASSLADRANVLTF

J: TRBJ2-2
size: -
D: TRBD2
V: TRBV6-5
DNA: TGTGCCAGCAGATCCATAGCGGGAGCCCTCGGGGAGCTGTTTTTT
CDR3: CASRSIAGALGELFF

J: TRBJ2-2
size: -
D: TRBD1
V: TRBV29-1
DNA: TGCAGCGTTGAAACGGACAGGGGCGCCGGCGGGGAGCTGTTTTTT
CDR3: CSVETDRGAGGELFF

J: TRBJ1-2
size: -
D: -
V: TRBV5-6
DNA: TGTGCCAGCAGCTTGGACGGACAAAACTATGGCTACACCTTC
CDR3: CASSLDGQNYGYTF

J: TRBJ2-7
size: -
D: TRBD1
V: TRBV6-5
DNA: TGTGCCAGCAGATCGGGACAGGTCTCCTCCTACGAGCAGTACTTC
CDR3: CASRSGQVSSYEQYF

J: TRBJ2-3
size: -
D: TRBD1
V: TRBV7-6
DNA: TGTGCCAGCAGCCCGGGACAGGGATTCACAGATACGCAGTATTTT
CDR3: CASSPGQGFTDTQYF

J: TRBJ1-5
size: -
D: -
V: TRBV29-1
DNA: TGCAGCGTGTCACTATCTAGCAATCAGCCCCAGCATTTT
CDR3: CSVSLSSNQPQHF

J: TRBJ1-6
size: once
D: -
V: TRBV2
DNA: TGTGCCAGCAGCAGACAGGAGGCCCCCTATTCACCCCTCCACTTT
CDR3: CASSRQEAPYSPLHF

J: TRBJ2-1
size: -
D: -
V: TRBV6-1
DNA: TGTGCCAGCAGTGAAGCGGAGGGAGCGAAGAGCAATGAGCAGTTCTTC
CDR3: CASSEAEGAKSNEQFF

J: TRBJ2-7
size: -
D: TRBD1
V: TRBV3-1/TRBV3-2
DNA: TGTGCCAGCAGCCCCGGGACAGGGTGGTACGAGCAGTACTTC
CDR3: CASSPGTGWYEQYF

J: TRBJ1-6
size: -
D: -
V: TRBV7-8
DNA: TGTGCCAGCAGCTTAGACCGTTCAGGGAATTCACCCCTCCACTTT
CDR3: CASSLDRSGNSPLHF

J: TRBJ2-5
size: once
D: -
V: TRBV6-1
DNA: TGTGCCAGCAGTGAAGACGGCACTACCCAAGAGACCCAGTACTTC
CDR3: CASSEDGTTQETQYF

J: TRBJ2-7
size: -
D: TRBD2
V: TRBV4-1
DNA: TGCGCCAGCAGCCAAGATGGAGCGGGGGGGGTCTACGAGCAGTACTTC
CDR3: CASSQDGAGGVYEQYF

J: TRBJ2-1
size: -
D: -
V: TRBV11-3
DNA: TGTGCCAGCAGCCGACTAGAAAACAATGAGCAGTTCTTC
CDR3: CASSRLENNEQFF